These 10 T cell receptor beta chains originate from one sample sequenced in a study of beta chain features in type 1 diabetes. Reverse transcription of all isolated RNA meant that expressed TCRB transcripts were sequenced. The table came from immunoSEQ multiplex PCR; TCRdb's copy has only in-frame clones and leaves some out. Among about 350,000 clones listed, around 20% were seen once. The sequencing input was naive CD4+ T cells from blood. These receptors were taken from a woman aged 18-29 years in good health.

The chain employs TRBV18 and TRBJ2-5; 11 positions agree with TRBD1. The CDR3 spans 15 residues. CDR1 and CDR2 from the germline V gene are KGHSH and LQKENI. Trimming took 2 bases from V and 7 from J; bases not matched to a gene: 6. The CDR3 region has the DNA TGTGCCAGCTCACCATTGGACAGGGGGCCGGGGACCCAGTACTTC. This encodes CASSPLDRGPGTQYF.

The table lists this clone with a few counts. The gene calls are TRBV19 and TRBJ2-7; D may be TRBD1 (5 bases). Trimming left V 5 bases short and J 2 bases short, with 10 bases between. Germline V CDR1 and CDR2: LNHDA, SQIVND (reference sequence). The CDR3 has 13 amino acids. CDR3 sequence: CASSGLGPYEQYF. The CDR3 nucleotides read TGTGCCAGTAGTGGCTTGGGGCCCTACGAGCAGTACTTC.

This clone has more than one count but fewer than ten. The CDR3 is CSVGNSLKLNEQFF. In DNA, the CDR3 is TGCAGCGTTGGGAATAGCCTCAAGCTCAATGAGCAGTTCTTC. This chain uses TRBV29-1 with TRBJ2-1; D is unresolved. The ends were cut back, 4 bases at V and 6 bases at J, with 16 bases in the middle. This CDR3 comprises 14 residues. Germline values: CDR1 SQVTM, CDR2 ANQGSEA.

This rearrangement joins TRBV29-1 to TRBJ1-1; 8 bases map to TRBD1. Germline V gene sequence: CDR1 SQVTM, CDR2 ANQGSEA. Germline trimming cut 2 bases from V and 5 bases from J; bases unmatched to any gene: 10. This CDR3 is 15 amino acids long. The CDR3 bases are TGCAGCGTTGAACACCCAGGGGGCTTGGGGACTGAAGCTTTCTTT. Translation: CSVEHPGGLGTEAFF.

This clone was counted a few times. The genes are TRBV7-9 and TRBJ2-3; TRBD2 matches 8 bases. This CDR3 comprises 17 residues. The junction had 15 bases not matched to a gene; V was cut back by 5 bases and J by 5 bases. Germline V gives CDR1 SEHNR, CDR2 FQNEAQ (reference sequence). CDR3 in DNA: TGTGCCAGCAGCGCCCCACCTGGCGGGGGGAATTTAGATACGCAGTATTTT. It codes for CASSAPPGGGNLDTQYF.

This clone was observed a few times. The chain recombines TRBV6-6 with TRBJ1-6, with 7 bases lining up with TRBD1. CDR3 size: 12 residues. The V gene's germline CDR1 is MNHNY and CDR2 SVGAGI (reference sequence). V lost 6 bases, J lost 12 bases, and 5 bases stayed unmatched. The CDR3 is CASRSTGIPLHF. In DNA form, the CDR3 reads TGTGCCAGCAGATCGACAGGGATACCCCTCCACTTT.

Only a few counts were recorded for this clone. The genes are TRBV7-2 and TRBJ2-1; D is uncertain. CDR3 length: 13 residues. Trimming left V 5 bases short and J 8 bases short, with 13 bases between. Germline V gives CDR1 SGHTA, CDR2 FQGNSA. The CDR3 DNA reads as TGTGCCAGCAGCCTTCGTCTAGTCCATGAGCAGTTCTTC. Protein: CASSLRLVHEQFF. Full variable domain (outside the CDR3, taken from reference TRBV7-2 and TRBJ2-1): GAGVSQSPSNKVTEKGKDVELRCDPISGHTALYWYRQSLGQGLEFLIYFQGNSAPDKSGLPSDRFSAERTGGSVSTLTIQRTQQEDSAVYLCASSLRLVHEQFFGPGTRLTVL.

In this sample, this clone turned up a few times. The chain employs TRBV30 and TRBJ2-1; 9 bases align to TRBD2. CDR3 length equals 15 residues. The germline gives CDR1 GTSNPN, CDR2 SVGIG (reference sequence). With 0 bases clipped from V and 6 bases from J, the junction kept 6 bases outside the gene matches. The CDR3 DNA reads TGTGCCTGGAGTGTCGCGGGAGGGCGGCTCAATGAGCAGTTCTTC. Translation gives CAWSVAGGRLNEQFF.

The chain has TRBV11-3 and TRBJ2-3, with D tentatively TRBD1 (6 bases). V lost 4 bases and J 2 bases, leaving 10 bases between the germline ends. CDR1 is SGHNT and CDR2 is YENEEA in the germline V gene. The CDR3 loop spans 14 amino acids. This CDR3 reads CASSSWTVTDTQYF. The DNA of the CDR3 is TGTGCCAGCAGCTCCTGGACAGTCACAGATACGCAGTATTTT.

This clone was counted once. The chain recombines TRBV27 with TRBJ2-7, with unresolved D. Trimming pared 8 bases from V and 0 bases from J, leaving 17 bases between. Germline loops: CDR1 MNHEY, CDR2 SMNVEV (reference sequence). The CDR3 totals 15 residues. The CDR3 DNA follows: TGTGCCAGCTTTAAGTTAGGCGGTATCTCCTACGAGCAGTACTTC. Translated: CASFKLGGISYEQYF.